Listed below are T cell receptor beta chains from one sample, sequenced in a study of shared clonotypes between healthy human individuals. Some clones are missing from TCRdb's copy, which holds only in-frame ones; the method was immunoSEQ multiplex PCR. Of around 1.4 million clones in the sample, approximately 98.5% were seen once. Sequenced sample: naive CD4+ T cells sorted from blood. The source is a man aged 25 to 40 in good health. Both conserved end residues are part of each CDR3. Fields, in order: CDR3 DNA, CDR3 protein, V gene, J gene, D gene, clone size. D genes are given only for firm matches. The size field is filled for only some rows; it gives once, few, many or a size class.

TGTGCCAGCACCAGAGACTATCGCACTGAAGCTTTCTTT,CASTRDYRTEAFF,TRBV6-1,TRBJ1-1,NA,NA
TGCGCCAGCAGCCTAGGTCAGGGGTCCCAGGATGGCTACACCTTC,CASSLGQGSQDGYTF,TRBV5-1,TRBJ1-2,NA,NA
TGTGCCAGCACCCACGACAGGGGGTTTGGAGAGACCCAGTACTTC,CASTHDRGFGETQYF,TRBV2,TRBJ2-5,TRBD1,NA
TGTGCCAGCAGTTCCCTCGGGAGCAATCAGCCCCAGCATTTT,CASSSLGSNQPQHF,TRBV6-5,TRBJ1-5,NA,NA
TGCGCCAGCAGCCTGGGGGTTGGGGGGCGCCTAAGCTCCTACAATGAGCAGTTCTTC,CASSLGVGGRLSSYNEQFF,TRBV5-1,TRBJ2-1,NA,NA
TGCGCCAGCAGCTCCGGAGGGACACGGCAAGAGACCCAGTACTTC,CASSSGGTRQETQYF,TRBV5-1,TRBJ2-5,NA,NA
TGTGCCAGCTCACCAAAAAATGAGCAGTTCTTC,CASSPKNEQFF,TRBV18,TRBJ2-1,NA,NA
TGCGCCAGCAGCTTGTGGGCAGACCTTGGGGAGACCCAGTACTTC,CASSLWADLGETQYF,TRBV5-1,TRBJ2-5,NA,NA
TGCGCCACGCCATTTAGTCACCATGGCTACACCTTC,CATPFSHHGYTF,TRBV10-1,TRBJ1-2,NA,NA
TGTGCCAGCAGCCGGGCGGCCAGGGCCTACAATGAGCAGTTCTTC,CASSRAARAYNEQFF,TRBV2,TRBJ2-1,NA,NA
TGTGCCAGCAGCTTCGAGGGATTGAGCGAGCAGTTCTTC,CASSFEGLSEQFF,TRBV7-2,TRBJ2-1,NA,NA
TGTGCCAGCAGCCAGGGACAGGGGAGAAACACCATATATTTT,CASSQGQGRNTIYF,TRBV7-9,TRBJ1-3,TRBD1,NA
TGTGCCAGCAGCTTGGCCCGACAGGCCATGAACACTGAAGCTTTCTTT,CASSLARQAMNTEAFF,TRBV5-6,TRBJ1-1,NA,NA
TGCGCCAGCGCACTATCTAGCGGGATCTACAATGAGCAGTTCTTC,CASALSSGIYNEQFF,TRBV4-3,TRBJ2-1,TRBD2,NA
TGCAGCGCCAGAGCCCTAACGGGAGCAGATACGCAGTATTTT,CSARALTGADTQYF,TRBV29-1,TRBJ2-3,NA,NA
TGTGCCAGCAGCTTAGTAGGATGGGGGGAGACCCAGTACTTC,CASSLVGWGETQYF,TRBV7-2,TRBJ2-5,NA,once
TGTGCCAGCAGCTCGACATCAGTAAGGGGCGATACGCAGTATTTT,CASSSTSVRGDTQYF,TRBV7-3,TRBJ2-3,NA,NA
TGCAGCGTTCGACAGGGGGCCTACGAGCAGTACTTC,CSVRQGAYEQYF,TRBV29-1,TRBJ2-7,TRBD1,NA
TGCAGTGCTAATGTAGGCAGCACCCAGCATTTT,CSANVGSTQHF,TRBV20-1,TRBJ1-5,NA,once
TGTGCCAGCAGAAAAAGGGGGCGCGGGTACGAGCAGTACTTC,CASRKRGRGYEQYF,TRBV28,TRBJ2-7,TRBD1,NA
TGTGCCAGTAGTATTTTCATCATGGGCAGGGGGCCTGTCGAGCAGTACTTC,CASSIFIMGRGPVEQYF,TRBV19,TRBJ2-7,TRBD1,NA
TGTGCCACATATGGGAGGGGGCGGTACGAGCAGTACTTC,CATYGRGRYEQYF,TRBV10-3,TRBJ2-7,NA,once
TGTGCCAGCAGCTTAGAGTTTAGATCCAATGAGCAGTTCTTC,CASSLEFRSNEQFF,TRBV7-2,TRBJ2-1,NA,NA
TGTGCCAGCACCTTCTCAGGGGGCCGCACTGAAGCTTTCTTT,CASTFSGGRTEAFF,TRBV11-2,TRBJ1-1,TRBD1,NA
TGTGCCAGCAGCCCATCGTCACGGTACAATGAGCAGTTCTTC,CASSPSSRYNEQFF,TRBV5-4,TRBJ2-1,NA,NA
TGTGCCAGCAGTGAAGCACTCCCGGTCCCCTACGAGCAGTACTTC,CASSEALPVPYEQYF,TRBV2,TRBJ2-7,NA,NA
TGTGCCAGCAGCTTGCCCCCGGGACAGCGGGTTACCGGGGAGCTGTTTTTT,CASSLPPGQRVTGELFF,TRBV7-9,TRBJ2-2,NA,NA
TGTGCCAGCAGCAAAACTACCGGGACTAGCGTAGAGACCCAGTACTTC,CASSKTTGTSVETQYF,TRBV27,TRBJ2-5,TRBD2,NA
TGCGCCAGCAGCTTGGGGACAGGCGGCTATGGCTACACCTTC,CASSLGTGGYGYTF,TRBV5-1,TRBJ1-2,TRBD1,NA
TGTGCCAGCAGTGGGGAGGGGAGCTCCTACAATGAGCAGTTCTTC,CASSGEGSSYNEQFF,TRBV2,TRBJ2-1,TRBD2,NA
TGTGCCACCAGCAGGGGCTCGATCGATACGCAGTATTTT,CATSRGSIDTQYF,TRBV15,TRBJ2-3,NA,NA
TGTGCCAGTAGTATCTCAGCGGGAGCTCACGAGCAGTACTTC,CASSISAGAHEQYF,TRBV19,TRBJ2-7,TRBD2,NA